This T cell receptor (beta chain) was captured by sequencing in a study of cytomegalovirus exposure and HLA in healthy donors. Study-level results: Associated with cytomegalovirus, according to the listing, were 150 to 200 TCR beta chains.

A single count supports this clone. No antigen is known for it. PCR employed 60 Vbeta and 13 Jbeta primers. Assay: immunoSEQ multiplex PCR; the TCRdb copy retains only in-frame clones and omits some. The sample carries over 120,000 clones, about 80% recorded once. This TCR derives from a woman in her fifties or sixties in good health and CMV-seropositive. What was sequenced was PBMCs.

This chain's CDR3 is CASSISLSGANVLTF. CDR3 nucleotide sequence: TGTGCCAGTAGTATTTCCCTCTCTGGGGCCAACGTCCTGACTTTC. This chain uses TRBV19 with TRBJ2-6; D unresolved. V was clipped by 3 bases and J by 0 bases, with 6 bases between them. The CDR3 has 15 residues. Per germline, CDR1 LNHDA and CDR2 SQIVND (reference sequence).